This T cell receptor (beta chain) was recovered during a study of beta chain features in type 1 diabetes. All of the isolated RNA was reverse transcribed, so expressed TCRB transcripts were sequenced. The average read count of naive, central memory and regulatory T cell samples was around 3.6 million. The assay was immunoSEQ multiplex PCR, and TCRdb's table has in-frame clones only and misses some. The sample carries fewer than 550,000 clones, about an eighth recorded once. CDR1 and CDR2 from the germline V gene are MNHEY and SMNVEV (reference sequence). V lost 5 bases to trimming and J lost 6 bases, with 11 bases between them. The CDR3 has 12 amino acids.

The rearrangement joins TRBV27 to TRBJ2-7, with D perhaps matching TRBD2 (5 bases). This receptor was identified in a young woman in good health. The specimen was naive CD4+ T cells from blood. CDR3 residues: CASSGLRGEQYF. CDR3 nucleotide sequence: TGTGCCAGCAGTGGCCTACGGGGCGAGCAGTACTTC.